This section outlines one T cell receptor (beta chain) sequence together with its context. This entry comes from a study of blood T cell repertoires in COVID-19. Overall study: The study drew acute and convalescent COVID-19 samples from the United States, Italy and Spain. The cDNA or gDNA used as material had been derived from T cells, B-cell-depleted T cells, or PBMCs.

The CDR3 consists of 15 residues. J lost 6 bases, V lost 4 bases, and 10 bases had no gene match. Germline-derived CDR1 and CDR2 are LNHDA and SQIVND (reference sequence). Original processing methods: Amplification from reference gene primers served as the basis for estimated nucleated cell counts. Clones were read by immunoSEQ multiplex PCR, and TCRdb kept only the in-frame ones, dropping some. V and J calls plus clone size are reproduced from that table; the DNA served to infer D and trimming. This repertoire shows about 210,000 clones, about four fifths found once; its top ten account for approximately 8.1%.

This clonotype originated in a woman between 45 and 60 years old with active or convalescent COVID-19. The sample was peripheral blood. The gene calls are TRBV19 and TRBJ2-7, with 9 bases matching TRBD2. CDR3 DNA: TGTGCCAGTAGTAGCGGGGCTAGCGGGATGAGCGAGCAGTACTTC. Translating gives CASSSGASGMSEQYF. Drawing the rest from reference TRBV19 and TRBJ2-7, the complete variable domain is DGGITQSPKYLFRKEGQNVTLSCEQNLNHDAMYWYRQDPGQGLRLIYYSQIVNDFQKGDIAEGYSVSREKKESFPLTVTSAQKNPTAFYLCASSSGASGMSEQYFGPGTRLTVT.